Below, 21 T cell receptor beta chains from the same sample are listed, as sequenced in a study of T cells in localized non-small cell lung cancer. Produced via immunoSEQ multiplex PCR; TCRdb's table is partial and in-frame only. The repertoire consists of some 51,000 clones, with approximately 90% occurring once and the leading ten covering approximately 5.2%. The source was peripheral blood, collected before any cancer treatment. Receptor source: a woman aged 40-70 years with stage I lung adenocarcinoma.

This clone was found once. The genes are TRBV27 and TRBJ1-2; perhaps TRBD1 as D (5 bases). CDR1 and CDR2 from the germline V gene are MNHEY and SMNVEV (reference sequence). This CDR3 comprises 15 residues. Deletions cut 2 bases from V and 4 bases from J, with 14 bases between. CDR3 amino acids: CASSLTPGTVYGYTF. As DNA, the CDR3 is TGTGCCAGCAGTTTAACCCCGGGGACGGTCTATGGCTACACCTTC.

In its sample, this clone was seen once. The sample contains more than one DNA sequence encoding this CDR3. The V gene is TRBV2, the J gene TRBJ1-6, with TRBD1 identical over 9 bases. The germline V gene has CDR1 SNHLY and CDR2 FYNNEI. The CDR3 has 14 residues. The junction had 4 bases not matched to a gene; V was cut back by 5 bases and J by 8 bases. The CDR3 DNA follows: TGTGCCAGCAGTCTGCGGGACAGGGATTCACCCCTCCACTTT. This encodes CASSLRDRDSPLHF.

CDR3: CASSGQRNTEAFF. CDR3 sequence (DNA): TGTGCCAGCAGCGGACAAAGGAACACTGAAGCTTTCTTT. The V and J genes are TRBV5-6 and TRBJ1-1; perhaps TRBD1 as D (5 bases). V was shortened by 4 bases and J by 1 base, with 8 bases between the two germline ends. This CDR3 is 13 amino acids long. The germline V gene encodes CDR1 SGHDT and CDR2 YYEEEE.

This clone was seen just once. V gene TRBV19 combines with J gene TRBJ1-1, with D uncertain. V was trimmed by 8 bases and J by 1 base, leaving 8 bases between them. There are 12 residues in the CDR3. Germline CDR1 reads LNHDA; CDR2 reads SQIVND (reference sequence). CDR3 nucleotides: TGTGCCAGTGGAGCTTGGAACACTGAAGCTTTCTTT. Translation gives CASGAWNTEAFF.

As to this clone: The identical CDR3 is also encoded by other nucleotide sequences in the sample. The chain joins TRBV27 to TRBJ1-1; D gene ambiguous. Trimming took off 3 bases at V and 1 base at J, with 6 bases between the two ends. The length of the CDR3 is 13 residues. Germline values: CDR1 MNHEY, CDR2 SMNVEV (reference sequence). CDR3 DNA: TGTGCCAGCAGTTTCAGCGGGAACACTGAAGCTTTCTTT. Translation gives CASSFSGNTEAFF.

The J gene is TRBJ1-1, the V gene TRBV5-1; 8 nucleotides agree with TRBD1. CDR1 is SGHRS and CDR2 is YFSETQ in the germline V gene. Unmatched junction bases numbered 7, after V lost 3 bases and J lost 0 bases. The CDR3 runs to 16 residues. The CDR3 reads CASSSEQGVLNTEAFF. DNA of the CDR3: TGCGCCAGCAGCTCCGAACAGGGGGTCCTGAACACTGAAGCTTTCTTT.

This clone has more than one count but fewer than ten. The chain recombines TRBV2 with TRBJ1-1, with a possible D match to TRBD1 (6 bases). The CDR3 extends over 10 amino acids. V was pared by 8 bases and J by 8 bases, with 9 bases between. Germline V lookup: CDR1 SNHLY, CDR2 FYNNEI. CDR3 protein: CASGQLEAFF. The CDR3 DNA sequence: TGTGCCAGCGGACAGCTAGAAGCTTTCTTT.

This clone showed up just a few times. CDR3 amino acids: CASSQDHGTGSAYEQYF. The DNA of the CDR3 is TGCGCCAGCAGCCAAGATCACGGTACAGGGTCAGCCTACGAGCAGTACTTC. The genes are TRBV4-1 and TRBJ2-7; perhaps TRBD1 as D (6 bases). V was clipped by 0 bases and J by 2 bases, with 17 bases between them. Germline V gene sequence: CDR1 MGHRA, CDR2 YSYEKL. This CDR3 is 17 amino acids long.

This clone was seen a single time. V gene TRBV23-1 combines with J gene TRBJ1-3; D gene unclear. TRBV23-1 is noted as an ORF with a role that remains uncertain. CDR3 length: 16 residues. V gave up 0 bases and J gave up 0 bases, with 9 bases separating them. CDR3 loop: CASSQSGRASGNTIYF. The CDR3 nucleotides read TGCGCCAGCAGTCAATCAGGAAGGGCCTCTGGAAACACCATATATTTT.

The CDR3 sequence: CSVGTGGYNEQFF. CDR3 DNA: TGCAGCGTTGGGACAGGGGGCTACAATGAGCAGTTCTTC. This chain uses TRBV29-1 with TRBJ2-1, with 10 bases matching TRBD1. CDR1 is SQVTM, CDR2 ANQGSEA, per germline. This CDR3 contains 13 residues. The J segment lost 3 bases and the V segment lost 4 bases, leaving 0 bases of the junction unmatched.

The V call is TRBV4-3, the J call TRBJ1-2; D uncertain. V lost 4 bases and J 7 bases, leaving 13 bases between the germline ends. This CDR3 is built from 13 residues. Germline V CDR1 and CDR2: LGHNA, YSLEER. CDR3 in amino acids: CASSPKLRGGYTF. CDR3 coding DNA: TGCGCCAGCAGCCCAAAGCTCCGGGGTGGCTACACCTTC.

This chain joins TRBV11-2 and TRBJ1-1; no clear D gene. The V gene lost 2 bases and the J gene lost 5 bases, with 9 bases spanning the gap. Germline CDR1 is SGHAT and CDR2 is FQNNGV. The CDR3 extends over 13 amino acids. As DNA, the CDR3 is TGTGCCAGCAGCTTATCGGTTGGGACTGAAGCTTTCTTT. Translated, it gives CASSLSVGTEAFF.

In its sample, this clone was seen a few times. The V and J genes are TRBV6-4 and TRBJ2-3; 8 nucleotides agree with TRBD1. Germline CDR1 reads MRHNA; CDR2 reads SNTAGT. J gave up 4 bases and V 2 bases, and 5 bases lay outside the gene matches. This CDR3 region has 15 residues. The CDR3 loop is CASSDQGATPDTQYF. CDR3 in DNA: TGTGCCAGCAGTGACCAGGGGGCCACCCCAGATACGCAGTATTTT.

V gene TRBV6-6 combines with J gene TRBJ1-1, with 7 nucleotides matching TRBD1. This CDR3 region has 13 residues. V was pared by 7 bases and J by 2 bases, with 4 bases of the junction left unmatched. Germline CDR1 and CDR2: MNHNY and SVGAGI (reference sequence). CDR3 loop: CASTQGFNTEAFF. In DNA, the CDR3 is TGTGCCAGCACACAGGGGTTCAACACTGAAGCTTTCTTT.

The V and J genes are TRBV20-1 and TRBJ2-5; D may be TRBD1 (5 bases). Trimming pared 4 bases from V and 4 bases from J, leaving 7 bases between. The V gene's germline CDR1 is DFQATT and CDR2 SNEGSKA (reference sequence). The length of the CDR3 is 11 residues. The chain's CDR3 is CSANQGETQYF. The CDR3, as DNA: TGCAGTGCTAACCAGGGAGAGACCCAGTACTTC.

The genes are TRBV7-7 and TRBJ2-7, with TRBD2 as a possible D gene (5 bases). In germline, CDR1 is SSHAT, CDR2 FNYEAQ (reference sequence). The CDR3 totals 13 residues. The V end was cut by 6 bases, the J end by 6 bases, with 15 bases between. The CDR3 DNA reads TGTGCCAGCAGTCCCCATGAGGGAATCGAGCAGTACTTC. Encoded protein: CASSPHEGIEQYF.

This clone is a singleton in its sample. The rearrangement uses TRBV2 and TRBJ2-7, with 7 bases identical to TRBD1. V was pared by 5 bases and J by 1 base, with 8 bases of the junction left unmatched. The length of the CDR3 is 15 residues. Germline-derived CDR1 and CDR2 are SNHLY and FYNNEI. This chain's CDR3 is CASSQGGLRSYEQYF. The CDR3 nucleotides are TGTGCCAGCAGTCAAGGGGGCTTACGGTCCTACGAGCAGTACTTC.

This chain links TRBV7-2 with TRBJ1-2; TRBD1 aligns across 8 bases. This CDR3 is built from 14 residues. Germline lookup yields CDR1 SGHTA and CDR2 FQGNSA. Trimming removed 6 bases from V and 4 bases from J; junction bases left unmatched: 7. The CDR3 sequence is CASSSGTGSYGYTF. The CDR3 DNA reads TGTGCCAGCAGTTCCGGGACAGGCAGCTATGGCTACACCTTC.

V usage is TRBV7-2 and J usage is TRBJ2-7, with TRBD1 matching over 9 bases. CDR1 SGHTA and CDR2 FQGNSA come from the germline V gene. With 4 bases clipped from V and 4 bases from J, the junction kept 5 bases outside the gene matches. This CDR3 has 14 residues. CDR3 residues: CASSSDRGRYEQYF. The CDR3, as DNA: TGTGCCAGCAGCTCGGACAGGGGAAGGTACGAGCAGTACTTC.

This chain links TRBV5-6 with TRBJ2-1; 8 bases align to TRBD2. This CDR3 contains 16 residues. CDR1 SGHDT and CDR2 YYEEEE come from the germline V gene. The trim removed 1 base at V and 1 base at J, leaving 4 bases unmatched. Here the CDR3 reads CASSLTGGRSYNEQFF. In DNA form, the CDR3 reads TGTGCCAGCAGCTTGACGGGGGGGCGTTCCTACAATGAGCAGTTCTTC. The complete variable domain, with remaining parts taken from reference TRBV5-6 and TRBJ2-1, reads DAGVTQSPTHLIKTRGQQVTLRCSPKSGHDTVSWYQQALGQGPQFIFQYYEEEERQRGNFPDRFSGHQFPNYSSELNVNALLLGDSALYLCASSLTGGRSYNEQFFGPGTRLTVL.

The chain couples TRBV19 to TRBJ2-3; D might be TRBD1 (5 bases). V was cut by 6 bases and J by 0 bases, with 7 bases left in between. The CDR3 length is 13 residues. Germline loops: CDR1 LNHDA, CDR2 SQIVND (reference sequence). The CDR3 DNA reads TGTGCCAGTAGCGCAGGGAGCACAGATACGCAGTATTTT. Translated, it gives CASSAGSTDTQYF.